This TCR beta chain was captured by sequencing in a study of cytomegalovirus exposure and HLA in healthy donors. The donors were members of the validation cohort, which comprised under 150 subjects and was separate from the first cohort of some 680 subjects. Using immunoSEQ multiplex PCR, the repertoire was profiled, and TCRdb retains in-frame clones only, with some absent. The sample holds roughly 100,000 clones; 88% are singletons and the top ten take 1.8%. Overall study results and limits: The TCR clusters that emerged in the first cohort tended, a later analysis found, to co-occur in the roughly 130 validation repertoires.

A word on this clone: Its antigen remains unknown.

With V trimmed by 5 bases and J by 4 bases, 6 bases remained unmatched. This CDR3 contains 15 residues. Germline V lookup: CDR1 LNHDA, CDR2 SQIVND (reference sequence). The clonotype comes from a woman in her late teens or twenties in good health and CMV-seropositive. The V call is TRBV19, the J call TRBJ2-3; TRBD2 matches at 10 bases. Sequencing was performed on PBMCs. The CDR3 reads CASSGLAGASDTQYF. DNA for the CDR3: TGTGCCAGTAGTGGCCTAGCGGGGGCCTCAGATACGCAGTATTTT.